This is a list of T cell receptor beta chains from one sample in a study of CD4 T cells in relation to SARS-CoV-2 and coronaviruses. Generated by immunoSEQ multiplex PCR, the TCRdb table keeps only in-frame clones and is missing some. The table lists roughly 71,000 clones, around 87% of them singletons. Sequencing was done on a sample of memory CD4+ T cells from PBMCs. These receptors were obtained from a human donor in good health. Each CDR3 is given with its conserved first and last residue. The D gene is left open where the match is weak. Where a row states a size, it is once, few, many or the class of an expanded clone; other rows omit it.

size,V,J,D,CDR3,DNA
few,TRBV2,TRBJ1-5,TRBD1,CASSGTGGNQPQHF,TGTGCCAGCAGTGGAACAGGGGGCAATCAGCCCCAGCATTTT
.,TRBV18,TRBJ2-5,.,CASADRDGGETQYF,TGTGCCAGCGCTGACCGGGACGGAGGGGAGACCCAGTACTTC
.,TRBV19,TRBJ2-3,TRBD2,CASRKTSGRTDTQYF,TGTGCCAGTAGAAAGACTAGCGGGCGGACAGATACGCAGTATTTT
.,TRBV9,TRBJ2-7,TRBD1,CASSVRTGLGYEQYF,TGTGCCAGCAGCGTGCGGACAGGGTTAGGCTACGAGCAGTACTTC
few,TRBV19,TRBJ2-2,TRBD1,CASSPSGRGRPSGELFF,TGTGCCAGTAGTCCCTCCGGCAGGGGGCGACCGAGTGGGGAGCTGTTTTTT
.,TRBV10-3,TRBJ1-2,.,CAISENGNYGYTF,TGTGCCATCAGTGAGAACGGCAACTATGGCTACACCTTC
.,TRBV2,TRBJ1-6,.,CASSETGNNSPLHF,TGTGCCAGCAGTGAAACAGGCAATAATTCACCCCTCCACTTT
.,TRBV3-1/TRBV3-2,TRBJ2-7,.,CASSQLHEQYF,TGTGCCAGCAGCCAATTACACGAGCAGTACTTC
few,TRBV5-1,TRBJ2-1,.,CASSLGTSPNNEQFF,TGCGCCAGCAGCTTAGGGACTTCTCCCAACAATGAGCAGTTCTTC
.,TRBV29-1,TRBJ2-3,.,CSVGRQSRDTQYF,TGCAGCGTTGGGAGGCAGTCTAGGGATACGCAGTATTTT
.,TRBV5-1,TRBJ2-5,.,CASSLLPGETQYF,TGCGCCAGCAGCTTGCTCCCCGGGGAGACCCAGTACTTC
few,TRBV28,TRBJ2-6,.,CASSYPSPSGANVLTF,TGTGCCAGCAGCTACCCATCCCCCTCTGGGGCCAACGTCCTGACTTTC
.,TRBV28,TRBJ1-2,.,CASSPMMTDYGYTF,TGTGCCAGCAGTCCTATGATGACGGACTATGGCTACACCTTC
once,TRBV5-1,TRBJ2-3,.,CASSLASGPTTDTQYF,TGCGCCAGCAGCTTGGCCAGTGGGCCCACCACAGATACGCAGTATTTT
.,TRBV27,TRBJ2-3,TRBD2,CASSLTSGTSTDTQYF,TGTGCCAGCAGTTTGACTAGCGGCACTAGCACAGATACGCAGTATTTT
.,TRBV7-2,TRBJ2-3,TRBD2,CASSPMSGGADTQYF,TGTGCCAGCAGCCCGATGAGCGGGGGGGCAGATACGCAGTATTTT
.,TRBV4-2,TRBJ2-3,TRBD2,CASSQDQTSPPNTDTQYF,TGTGCCAGCAGCCAAGATCAGACTAGCCCCCCAAACACAGATACGCAGTATTTT
.,TRBV5-1,TRBJ2-1,TRBD2,CASSLRTSGVGEQFF,TGCGCCAGCAGCTTGCGGACTAGCGGGGTGGGGGAGCAGTTCTTC
.,TRBV11-3,TRBJ2-3,.,CASSSGSTDTQYF,TGTGCCAGCAGCTCAGGGAGCACAGATACGCAGTATTTT
.,TRBV19,TRBJ1-2,.,CASSMRGSDGYTF,TGTGCCAGTAGTATGAGGGGGAGCGATGGCTACACCTTC
.,TRBV5-1,TRBJ2-5,.,CASTGVQETQYF,TGCGCCAGCACCGGGGTACAAGAGACCCAGTACTTC
.,TRBV15,TRBJ2-1,TRBD2,CATSRGGTSAYNEQFF,TGTGCCACCAGCAGAGGGGGGACTAGCGCCTACAATGAGCAGTTCTTC
.,TRBV5-1,TRBJ2-7,.,CASSQEVEQYF,TGCGCCAGCAGCCAAGAGGTCGAGCAGTACTTC
.,TRBV7-2,TRBJ2-3,TRBD2,CASSGTSGGFADTQYF,TGTGCCAGCAGCGGGACTAGCGGGGGGTTCGCAGATACGCAGTATTTT
once,TRBV5-5,TRBJ1-2,.,CASSLSRIFYGYTF,TGTGCCAGCAGCTTGTCAAGGATCTTCTATGGCTACACCTTC
.,TRBV19,TRBJ2-5,TRBD1,CASNRGAGTGREETQYF,TGTGCCAGTAACCGGGGTGCCGGGACAGGGAGAGAAGAGACCCAGTACTTC
.,TRBV11-3,TRBJ2-1,TRBD1,CASSPRTGNQFF,TGTGCCAGCAGCCCCCGGACAGGTAATCAGTTCTTC
.,TRBV19,TRBJ1-1,.,CASSTRNTEAFF,TGTGCCAGTAGTACCCGGAACACTGAAGCTTTCTTT
.,TRBV5-1,TRBJ2-3,.,CASSLAARGTSTDTQYF,TGCGCCAGCAGCTTGGCCGCTAGAGGTACCAGCACAGATACGCAGTATTTT
.,TRBV18,TRBJ2-7,.,CASSPYSGSEGEQYF,TGTGCCAGCTCACCATATTCTGGGTCCGAGGGGGAGCAGTACTTC
.,TRBV29-1,TRBJ1-3,.,CSAGEGYGSGNTIYF,TGCAGCGCCGGGGAGGGATACGGGTCTGGAAACACCATATATTTT
.,TRBV5-4,TRBJ2-1,TRBD1,CASTTGQVNYNEQFF,TGTGCCAGCACTACCGGACAGGTCAACTACAATGAGCAGTTCTTC
few,TRBV3-1/TRBV3-2,TRBJ2-3,TRBD2,CASRRTSGGTDTQYF,TGTGCCAGCAGAAGGACTAGCGGGGGCACAGATACGCAGTATTTT
.,TRBV3-1/TRBV3-2,TRBJ1-1,.,CASSQVIGSPILNTEAFF,TGTGCCAGCAGCCAAGTCATTGGCTCCCCCATTCTGAACACTGAAGCTTTCTTT
.,TRBV4-3,TRBJ1-5,TRBD1,CASSQLTGVGQPQHF,TGCGCCAGCAGCCAACTGACAGGGGTCGGTCAGCCCCAGCATTTT
.,TRBV28,TRBJ2-7,TRBD1,CASGTPGQGYEQYF,TGTGCCAGCGGTACCCCGGGACAGGGCTACGAGCAGTACTTC
few,TRBV5-1,TRBJ2-5,TRBD1,CASNRDRGGEETQYF,TGCGCCAGCAACCGGGACAGGGGAGGGGAAGAGACCCAGTACTTC